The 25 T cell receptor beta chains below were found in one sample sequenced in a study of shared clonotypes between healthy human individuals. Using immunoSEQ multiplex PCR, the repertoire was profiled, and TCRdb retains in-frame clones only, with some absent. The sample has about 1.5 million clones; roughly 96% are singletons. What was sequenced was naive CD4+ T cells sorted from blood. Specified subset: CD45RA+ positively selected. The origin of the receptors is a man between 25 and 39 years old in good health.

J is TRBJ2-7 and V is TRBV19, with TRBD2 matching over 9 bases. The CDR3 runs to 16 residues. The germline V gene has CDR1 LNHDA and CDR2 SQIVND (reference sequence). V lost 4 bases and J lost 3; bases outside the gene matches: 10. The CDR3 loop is CASSSLDSGSIYEQYF. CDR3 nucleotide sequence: TGTGCCAGTAGTAGCCTGGATAGCGGGAGCATCTACGAGCAGTACTTC. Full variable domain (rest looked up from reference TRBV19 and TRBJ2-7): DGGITQSPKYLFRKEGQNVTLSCEQNLNHDAMYWYRQDPGQGLRLIYYSQIVNDFQKGDIAEGYSVSREKKESFPLTVTSAQKNPTAFYLCASSSLDSGSIYEQYFGPGTRLTVT.

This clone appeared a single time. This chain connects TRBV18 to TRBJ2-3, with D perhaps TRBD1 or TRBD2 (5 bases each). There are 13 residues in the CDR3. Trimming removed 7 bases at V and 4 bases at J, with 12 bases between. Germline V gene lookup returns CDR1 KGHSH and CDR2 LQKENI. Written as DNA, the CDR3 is TGTGCCAGCTTACTGAGGGGTTCAGATACGCAGTATTTT. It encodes CASLLRGSDTQYF.

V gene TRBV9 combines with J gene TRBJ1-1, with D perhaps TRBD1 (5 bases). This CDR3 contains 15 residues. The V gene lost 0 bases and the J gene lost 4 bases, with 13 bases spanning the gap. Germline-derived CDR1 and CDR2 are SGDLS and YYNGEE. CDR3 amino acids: CASSVEAQGVTEAFF. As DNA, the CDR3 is TGTGCCAGCAGCGTAGAGGCACAAGGGGTCACTGAAGCTTTCTTT.

CDR3 nucleotides: TGTGCCGCCATCAACCAATTGGGCGGGGCATTGTCCTACGAGCAGTACTTC. Translated: CAAINQLGGALSYEQYF. The chain couples TRBV10-3 to TRBJ2-7, with a weak D call TRBD2 (6 bases). Germline V gene data show CDR1 as ENHRY and CDR2 as SYGVKD. The V end was cut by 11 bases, the J end by 1 base, with 27 bases between. This CDR3 comprises 17 residues.

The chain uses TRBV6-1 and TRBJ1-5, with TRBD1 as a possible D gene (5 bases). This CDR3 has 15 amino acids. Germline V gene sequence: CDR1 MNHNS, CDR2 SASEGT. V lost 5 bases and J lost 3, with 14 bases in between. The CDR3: CASSILGATNQPQHF. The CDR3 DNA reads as TGTGCCAGCAGTATTCTAGGGGCTACCAATCAGCCCCAGCATTTT.

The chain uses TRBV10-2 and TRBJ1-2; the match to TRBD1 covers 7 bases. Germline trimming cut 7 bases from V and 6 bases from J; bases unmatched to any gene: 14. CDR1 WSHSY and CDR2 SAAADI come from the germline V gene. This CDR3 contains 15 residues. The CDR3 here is CASKEGARIGDGYTF. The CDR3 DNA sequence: TGCGCCAGCAAGGAGGGGGCAAGGATCGGCGATGGCTACACCTTC.

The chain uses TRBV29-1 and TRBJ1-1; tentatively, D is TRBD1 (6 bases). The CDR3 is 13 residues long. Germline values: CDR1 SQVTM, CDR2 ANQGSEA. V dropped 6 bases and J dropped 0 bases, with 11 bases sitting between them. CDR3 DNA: TGCAGCGTCTCAGACAGGTTGAACACTGAAGCTTTCTTT. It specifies CSVSDRLNTEAFF. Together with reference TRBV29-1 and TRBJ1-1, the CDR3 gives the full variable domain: SAVISQKPSRDICQRGTSLTIQCQVDSQVTMMFWYRQQPGQSLTLIATANQGSEATYESGFVIDKFPISRPNLTFSTLTVSNMSPEDSSIYLCSVSDRLNTEAFFGQGTRLTVV.

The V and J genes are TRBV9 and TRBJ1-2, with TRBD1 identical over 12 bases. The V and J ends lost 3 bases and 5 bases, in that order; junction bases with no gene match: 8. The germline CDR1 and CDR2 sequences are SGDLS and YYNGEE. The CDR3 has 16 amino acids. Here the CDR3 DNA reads TGTGCCAGCAGCGGGGACAGGGGGCGCTCCCATTATGGCTACACCTTC. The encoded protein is CASSGDRGRSHYGYTF.

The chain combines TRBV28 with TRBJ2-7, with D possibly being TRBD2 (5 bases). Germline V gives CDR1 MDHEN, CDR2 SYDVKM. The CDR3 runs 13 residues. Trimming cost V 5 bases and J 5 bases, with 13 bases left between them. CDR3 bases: TGTGCCAGCAGTCCCGGGAATTTCGACGAGCAGTACTTC. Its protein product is CASSPGNFDEQYF.

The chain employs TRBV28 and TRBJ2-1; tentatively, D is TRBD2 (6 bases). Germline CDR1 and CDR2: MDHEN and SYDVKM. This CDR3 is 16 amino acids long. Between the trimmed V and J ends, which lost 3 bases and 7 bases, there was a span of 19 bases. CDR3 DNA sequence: TGTGCCAGCAGTTTCCCTCCCGGCGGGATAGGGAATGAGCAGTTCTTC. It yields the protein CASSFPPGGIGNEQFF.

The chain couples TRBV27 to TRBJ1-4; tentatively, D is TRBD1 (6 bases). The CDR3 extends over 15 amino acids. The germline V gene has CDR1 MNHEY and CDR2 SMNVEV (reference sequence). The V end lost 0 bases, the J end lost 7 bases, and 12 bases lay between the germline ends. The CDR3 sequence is CASSLSTGLGEKLFF. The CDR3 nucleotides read TGTGCCAGCAGTTTATCCACAGGGCTAGGTGAAAAACTGTTTTTT.

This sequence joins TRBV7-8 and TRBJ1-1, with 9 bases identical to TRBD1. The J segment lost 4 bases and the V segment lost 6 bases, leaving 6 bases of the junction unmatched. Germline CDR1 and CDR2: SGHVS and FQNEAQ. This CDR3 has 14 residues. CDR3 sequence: CASSLRDRVTEAFF. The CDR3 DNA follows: TGTGCCAGCAGTCTCCGGGACAGGGTCACTGAAGCTTTCTTT.

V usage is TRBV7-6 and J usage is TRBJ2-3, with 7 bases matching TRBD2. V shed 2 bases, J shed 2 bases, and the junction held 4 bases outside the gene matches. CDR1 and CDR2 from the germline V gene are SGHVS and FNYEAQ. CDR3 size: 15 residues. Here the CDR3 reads CASSLMAGVTDTQYF. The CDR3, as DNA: TGTGCCAGCAGCTTAATGGCGGGAGTCACAGATACGCAGTATTTT.

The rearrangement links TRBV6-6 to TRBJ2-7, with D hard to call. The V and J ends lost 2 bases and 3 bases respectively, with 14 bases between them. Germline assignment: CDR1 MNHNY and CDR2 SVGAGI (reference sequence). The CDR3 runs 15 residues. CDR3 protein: CASSYLLGQFYEQYF. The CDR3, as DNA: TGTGCCAGCAGTTACCTTCTTGGGCAGTTCTACGAGCAGTACTTC.

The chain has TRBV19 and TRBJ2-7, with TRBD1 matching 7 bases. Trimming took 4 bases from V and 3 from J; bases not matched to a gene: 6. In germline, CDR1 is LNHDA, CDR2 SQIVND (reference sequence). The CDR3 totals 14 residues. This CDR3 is CASSNTGEHYEQYF. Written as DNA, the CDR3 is TGTGCCAGTAGTAACACAGGGGAACACTACGAGCAGTACTTC. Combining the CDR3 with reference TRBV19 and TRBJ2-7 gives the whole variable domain DGGITQSPKYLFRKEGQNVTLSCEQNLNHDAMYWYRQDPGQGLRLIYYSQIVNDFQKGDIAEGYSVSREKKESFPLTVTSAQKNPTAFYLCASSNTGEHYEQYFGPGTRLTVT.

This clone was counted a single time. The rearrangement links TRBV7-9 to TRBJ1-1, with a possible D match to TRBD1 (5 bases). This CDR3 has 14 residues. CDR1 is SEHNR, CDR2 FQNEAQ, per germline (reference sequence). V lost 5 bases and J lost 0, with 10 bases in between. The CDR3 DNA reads TGTGCCAGCAGCACGGGACGGTTGAACACTGAAGCTTTCTTT. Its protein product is CASSTGRLNTEAFF.

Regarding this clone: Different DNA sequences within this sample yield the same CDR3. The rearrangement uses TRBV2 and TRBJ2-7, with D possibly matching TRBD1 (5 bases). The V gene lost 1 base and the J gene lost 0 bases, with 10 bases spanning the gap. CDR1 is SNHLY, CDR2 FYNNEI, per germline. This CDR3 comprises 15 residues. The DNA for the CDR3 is TGTGCCAGCAGTGAAGGGGGCAGGCTCTCCTACGAGCAGTACTTC. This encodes CASSEGGRLSYEQYF.

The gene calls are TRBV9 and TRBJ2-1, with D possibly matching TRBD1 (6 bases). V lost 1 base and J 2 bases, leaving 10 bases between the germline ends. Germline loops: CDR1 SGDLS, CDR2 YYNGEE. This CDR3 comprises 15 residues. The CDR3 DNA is TGTGCCAGCAGCGTAAGACAGGCGGCCTACAATGAGCAGTTCTTC. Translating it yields CASSVRQAAYNEQFF.

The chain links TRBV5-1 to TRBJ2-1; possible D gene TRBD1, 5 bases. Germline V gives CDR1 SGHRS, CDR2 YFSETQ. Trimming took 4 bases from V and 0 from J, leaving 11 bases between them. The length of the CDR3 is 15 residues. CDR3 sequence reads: CASSKDTSSYNEQFF. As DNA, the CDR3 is TGCGCCAGCAGCAAGGACACGAGCTCCTACAATGAGCAGTTCTTC.

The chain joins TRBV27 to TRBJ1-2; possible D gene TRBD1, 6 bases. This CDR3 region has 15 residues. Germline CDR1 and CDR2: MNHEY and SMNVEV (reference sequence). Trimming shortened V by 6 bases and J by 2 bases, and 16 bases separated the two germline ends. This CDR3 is CASRSWGAKNYGYTF. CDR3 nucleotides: TGTGCCAGCAGAAGTTGGGGGGCGAAGAACTATGGCTACACCTTC.

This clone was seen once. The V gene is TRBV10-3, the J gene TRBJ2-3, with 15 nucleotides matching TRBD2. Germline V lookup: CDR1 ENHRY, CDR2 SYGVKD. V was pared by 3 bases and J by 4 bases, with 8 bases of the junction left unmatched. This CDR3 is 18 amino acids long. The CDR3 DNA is TGTGCCATCAGTGACAACCAACGGACTAGCGGGAGGGCAGATACGCAGTATTTT. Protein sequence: CAISDNQRTSGRADTQYF.

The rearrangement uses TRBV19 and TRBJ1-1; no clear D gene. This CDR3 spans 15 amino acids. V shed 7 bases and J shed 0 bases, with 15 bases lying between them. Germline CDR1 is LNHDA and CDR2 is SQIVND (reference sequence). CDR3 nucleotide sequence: TGTGCCAGTACCCCGGAGCGCCCATTGAACACTGAAGCTTTCTTT. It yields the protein CASTPERPLNTEAFF.

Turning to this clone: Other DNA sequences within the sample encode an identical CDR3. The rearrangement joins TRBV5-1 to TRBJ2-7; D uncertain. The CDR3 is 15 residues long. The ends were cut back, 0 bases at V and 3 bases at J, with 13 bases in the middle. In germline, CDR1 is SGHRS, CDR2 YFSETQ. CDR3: CASSLGGTGGYEQYF. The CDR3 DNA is TGCGCCAGCAGCTTGGGGGGTACGGGCGGCTACGAGCAGTACTTC.

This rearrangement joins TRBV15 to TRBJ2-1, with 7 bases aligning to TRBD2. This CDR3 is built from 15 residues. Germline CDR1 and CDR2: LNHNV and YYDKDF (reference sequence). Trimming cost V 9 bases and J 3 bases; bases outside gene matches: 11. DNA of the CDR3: TGTGCCACGTCCCTAACTAGCGACTACTACAATGAGCAGTTCTTC. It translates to CATSLTSDYYNEQFF.

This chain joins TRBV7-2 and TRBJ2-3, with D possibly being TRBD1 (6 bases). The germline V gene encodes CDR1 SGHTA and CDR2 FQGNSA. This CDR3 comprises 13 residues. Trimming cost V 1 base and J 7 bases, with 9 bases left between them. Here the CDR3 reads CASSLVQGNTQYF. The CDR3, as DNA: TGTGCCAGCAGCTTAGTGCAGGGGAATACGCAGTATTTT.